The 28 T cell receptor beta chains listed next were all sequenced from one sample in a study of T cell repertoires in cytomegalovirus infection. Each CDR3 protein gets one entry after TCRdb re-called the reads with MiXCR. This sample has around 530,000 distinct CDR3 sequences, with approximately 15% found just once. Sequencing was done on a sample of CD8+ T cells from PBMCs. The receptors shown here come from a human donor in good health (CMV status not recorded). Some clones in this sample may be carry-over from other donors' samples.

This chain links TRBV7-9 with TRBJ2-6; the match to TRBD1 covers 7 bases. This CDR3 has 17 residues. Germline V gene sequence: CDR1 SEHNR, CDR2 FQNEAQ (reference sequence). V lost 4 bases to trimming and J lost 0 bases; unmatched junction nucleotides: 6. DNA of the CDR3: TGTGCCAGCAGCTCGACCTACAGGGGCTCTGGGGCCAACGTCCTGACTTTC. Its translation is CASSSTYRGSGANVLTF.

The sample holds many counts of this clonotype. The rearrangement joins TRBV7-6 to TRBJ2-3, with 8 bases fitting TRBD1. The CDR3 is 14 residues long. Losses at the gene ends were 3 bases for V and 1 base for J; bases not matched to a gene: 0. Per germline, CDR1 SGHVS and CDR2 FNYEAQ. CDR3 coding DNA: TGTGCCAGCAGCTTGGGACAGGGCACAGATACGCAGTATTTT. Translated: CASSLGQGTDTQYF.

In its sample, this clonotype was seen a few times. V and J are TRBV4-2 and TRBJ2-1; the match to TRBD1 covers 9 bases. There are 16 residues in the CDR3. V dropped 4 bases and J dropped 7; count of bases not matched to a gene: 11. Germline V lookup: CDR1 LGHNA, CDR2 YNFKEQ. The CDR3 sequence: CASSLPGTGINNEQFF. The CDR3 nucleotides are TGTGCCAGCAGCCTACCCGGGACAGGGATTAATAATGAGCAGTTCTTC.

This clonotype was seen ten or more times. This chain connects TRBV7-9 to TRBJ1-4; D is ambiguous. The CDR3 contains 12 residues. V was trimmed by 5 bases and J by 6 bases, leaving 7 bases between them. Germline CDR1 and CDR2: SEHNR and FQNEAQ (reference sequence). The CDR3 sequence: CASSRQDEKLFF. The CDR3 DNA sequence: TGTGCCAGCAGCCGCCAAGATGAAAAACTGTTTTTT.

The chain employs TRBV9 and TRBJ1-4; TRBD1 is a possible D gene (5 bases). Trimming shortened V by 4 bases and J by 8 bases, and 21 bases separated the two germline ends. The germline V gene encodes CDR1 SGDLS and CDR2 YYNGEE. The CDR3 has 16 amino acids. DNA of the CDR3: TGTGCCAGCAGCCCCAGCCCAGGGAACTTTAGGGAAAAACTGTTTTTT. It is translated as CASSPSPGNFREKLFF.

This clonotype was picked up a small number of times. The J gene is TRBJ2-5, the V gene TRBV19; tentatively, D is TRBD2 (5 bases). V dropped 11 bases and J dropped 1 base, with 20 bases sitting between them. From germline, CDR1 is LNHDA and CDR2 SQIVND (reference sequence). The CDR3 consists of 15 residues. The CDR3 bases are TGTGCCTCCCGAAGGCGAGGGTGGGCCCAAGAGACCCAGTACTTC. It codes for CASRRRGWAQETQYF.

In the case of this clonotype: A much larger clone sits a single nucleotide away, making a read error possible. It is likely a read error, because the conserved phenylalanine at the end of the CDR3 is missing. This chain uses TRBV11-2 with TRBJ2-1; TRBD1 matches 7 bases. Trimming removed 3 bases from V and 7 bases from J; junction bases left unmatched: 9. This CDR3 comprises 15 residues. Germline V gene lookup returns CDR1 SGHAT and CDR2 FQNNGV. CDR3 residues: CASSLYRGFGNEQFL. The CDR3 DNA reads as TGTGCCAGCAGCTTGTACAGGGGTTTTGGGAATGAGCAGTTCTTA.

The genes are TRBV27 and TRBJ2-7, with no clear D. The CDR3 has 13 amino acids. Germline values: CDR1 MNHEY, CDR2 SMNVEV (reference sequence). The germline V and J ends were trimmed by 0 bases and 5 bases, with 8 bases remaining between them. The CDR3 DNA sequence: TGTGCCAGCAGTTTATCCCCGGAAAACGAGCAGTACTTC. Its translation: CASSLSPENEQYF.

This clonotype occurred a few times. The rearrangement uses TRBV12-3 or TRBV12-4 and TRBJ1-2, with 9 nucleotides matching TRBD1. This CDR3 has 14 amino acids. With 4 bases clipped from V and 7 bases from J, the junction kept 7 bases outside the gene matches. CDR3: CASSSLGQGSGYTF. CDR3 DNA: TGTGCCAGCAGTTCCCTGGGACAGGGAAGTGGCTACACCTTC.

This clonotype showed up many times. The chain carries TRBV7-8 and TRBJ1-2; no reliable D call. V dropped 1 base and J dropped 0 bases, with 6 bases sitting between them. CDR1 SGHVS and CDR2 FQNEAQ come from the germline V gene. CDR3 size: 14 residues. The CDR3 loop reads CASSLGAANYGYTF. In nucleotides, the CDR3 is TGTGCCAGCAGCTTAGGGGCAGCTAACTATGGCTACACCTTC.

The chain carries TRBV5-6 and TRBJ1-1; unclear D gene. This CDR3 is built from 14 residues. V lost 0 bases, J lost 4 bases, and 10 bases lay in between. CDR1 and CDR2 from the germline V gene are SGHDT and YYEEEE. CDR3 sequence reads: CASSLGANPTEAFF. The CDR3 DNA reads TGTGCCAGCAGCTTGGGCGCCAACCCCACTGAAGCTTTCTTT.

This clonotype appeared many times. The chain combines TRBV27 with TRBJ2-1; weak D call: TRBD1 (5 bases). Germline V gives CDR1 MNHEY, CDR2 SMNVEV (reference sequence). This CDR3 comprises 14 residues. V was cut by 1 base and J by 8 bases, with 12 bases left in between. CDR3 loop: CASSLFWTKDEQFF. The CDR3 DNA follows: TGTGCCAGCAGTTTATTCTGGACAAAGGATGAGCAGTTCTTC.

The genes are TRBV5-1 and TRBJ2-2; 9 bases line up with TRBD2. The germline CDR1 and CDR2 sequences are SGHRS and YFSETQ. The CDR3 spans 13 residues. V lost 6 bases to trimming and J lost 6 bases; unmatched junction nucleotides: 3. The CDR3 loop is CASTASGAGELFF. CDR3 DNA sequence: TGCGCCAGCACGGCTAGCGGGGCCGGGGAGCTGTTTTTT.

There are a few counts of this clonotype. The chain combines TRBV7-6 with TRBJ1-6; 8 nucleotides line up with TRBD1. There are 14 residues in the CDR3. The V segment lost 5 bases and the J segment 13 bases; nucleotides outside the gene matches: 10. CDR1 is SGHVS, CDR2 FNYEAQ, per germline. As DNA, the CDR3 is TGTGCCAGCAGCGGACAGGGCCCTAAGGCGCCCCTCCACTTT. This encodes CASSGQGPKAPLHF.

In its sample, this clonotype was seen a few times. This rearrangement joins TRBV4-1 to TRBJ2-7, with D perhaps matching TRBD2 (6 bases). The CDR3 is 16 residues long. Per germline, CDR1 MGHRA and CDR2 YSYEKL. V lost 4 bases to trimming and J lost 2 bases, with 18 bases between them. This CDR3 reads CASSPPLGGPTYEQYF. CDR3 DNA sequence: TGCGCCAGCAGCCCCCCTCTGGGGGGACCCACCTACGAGCAGTACTTC.

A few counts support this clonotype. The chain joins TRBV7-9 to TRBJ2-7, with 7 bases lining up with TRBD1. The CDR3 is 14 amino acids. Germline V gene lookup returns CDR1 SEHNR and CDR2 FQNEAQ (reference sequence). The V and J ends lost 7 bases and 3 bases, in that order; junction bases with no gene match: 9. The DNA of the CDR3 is TGTGCCAGCACCCCTTTGGGACAGAGCTACGAGCAGTACTTC. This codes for CASTPLGQSYEQYF.

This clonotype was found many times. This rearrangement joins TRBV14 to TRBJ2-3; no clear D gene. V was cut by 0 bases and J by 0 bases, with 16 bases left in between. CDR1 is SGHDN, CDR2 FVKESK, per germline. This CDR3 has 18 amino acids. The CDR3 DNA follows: TGTGCCAGCAGCCAAGAGATCGGGTTGCGCCCTAGCACAGATACGCAGTATTTT. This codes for CASSQEIGLRPSTDTQYF.

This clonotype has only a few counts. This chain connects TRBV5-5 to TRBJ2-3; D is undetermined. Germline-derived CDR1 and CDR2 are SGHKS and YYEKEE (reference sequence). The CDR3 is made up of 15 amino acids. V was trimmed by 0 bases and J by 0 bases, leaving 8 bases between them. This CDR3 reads CASSLDVDSTDTQYF. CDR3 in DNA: TGTGCCAGCAGCTTGGACGTCGATAGCACAGATACGCAGTATTTT.

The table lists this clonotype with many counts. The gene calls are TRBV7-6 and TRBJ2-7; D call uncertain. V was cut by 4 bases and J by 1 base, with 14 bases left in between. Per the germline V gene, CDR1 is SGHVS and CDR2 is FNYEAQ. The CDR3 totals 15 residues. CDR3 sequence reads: CASSSRIGNSYEQYF. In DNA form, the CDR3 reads TGTGCCAGCAGCTCCCGGATTGGGAATTCCTACGAGCAGTACTTC.

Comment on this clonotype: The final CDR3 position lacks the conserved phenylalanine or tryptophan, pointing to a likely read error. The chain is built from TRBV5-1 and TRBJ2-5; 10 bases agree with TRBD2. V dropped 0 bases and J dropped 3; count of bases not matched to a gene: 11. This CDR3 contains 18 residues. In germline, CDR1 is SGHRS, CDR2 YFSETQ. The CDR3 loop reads CASSLGASGRQGEETQYL. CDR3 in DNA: TGCGCCAGCAGCTTGGGGGCTAGCGGGAGACAAGGGGAAGAGACCCAGTACTTA.

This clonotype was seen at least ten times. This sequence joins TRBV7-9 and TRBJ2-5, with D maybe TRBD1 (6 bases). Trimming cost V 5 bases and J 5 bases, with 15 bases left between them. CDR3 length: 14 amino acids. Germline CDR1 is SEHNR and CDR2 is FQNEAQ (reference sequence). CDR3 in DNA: TGTGCCAGCAGCCTACAGGGTGGTCGGGAGACCCAGTACTTC. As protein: CASSLQGGRETQYF.

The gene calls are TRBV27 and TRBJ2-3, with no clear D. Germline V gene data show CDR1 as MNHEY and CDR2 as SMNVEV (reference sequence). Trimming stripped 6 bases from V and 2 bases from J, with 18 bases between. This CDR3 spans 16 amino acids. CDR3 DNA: TGTGCCAGCAGCCCGATGGTAGTCCCCCCCACAGATACGCAGTATTTT. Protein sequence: CASSPMVVPPTDTQYF.

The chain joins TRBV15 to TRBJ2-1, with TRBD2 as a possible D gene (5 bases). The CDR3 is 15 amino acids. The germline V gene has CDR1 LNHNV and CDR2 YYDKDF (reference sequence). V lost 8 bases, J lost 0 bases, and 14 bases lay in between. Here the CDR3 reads CATASGDPSYNEQFF. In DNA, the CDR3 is TGTGCCACCGCCAGCGGAGATCCCTCCTACAATGAGCAGTTCTTC.

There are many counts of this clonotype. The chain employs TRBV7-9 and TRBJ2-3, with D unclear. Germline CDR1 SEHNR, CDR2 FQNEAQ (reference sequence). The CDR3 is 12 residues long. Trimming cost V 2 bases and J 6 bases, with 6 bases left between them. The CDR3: CASSLFDDTQYF. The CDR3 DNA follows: TGTGCCAGCAGCTTATTTGACGATACGCAGTATTTT.

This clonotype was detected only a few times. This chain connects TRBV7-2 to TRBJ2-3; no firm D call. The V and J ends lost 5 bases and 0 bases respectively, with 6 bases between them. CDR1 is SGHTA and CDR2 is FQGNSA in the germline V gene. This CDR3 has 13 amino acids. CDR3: CASSISSTDTQYF. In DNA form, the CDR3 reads TGTGCCAGCAGCATTTCTAGCACAGATACGCAGTATTTT.

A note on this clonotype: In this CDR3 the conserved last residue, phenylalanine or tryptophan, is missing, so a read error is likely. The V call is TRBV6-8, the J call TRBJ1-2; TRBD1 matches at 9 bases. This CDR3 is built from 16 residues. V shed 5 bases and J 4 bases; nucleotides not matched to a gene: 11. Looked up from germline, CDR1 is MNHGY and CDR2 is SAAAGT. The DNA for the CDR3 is TGTGCCAGCAGTGACCGGGACAGGGCTGAAGGCTATGGCTACACCTTA. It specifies CASSDRDRAEGYGYTL.

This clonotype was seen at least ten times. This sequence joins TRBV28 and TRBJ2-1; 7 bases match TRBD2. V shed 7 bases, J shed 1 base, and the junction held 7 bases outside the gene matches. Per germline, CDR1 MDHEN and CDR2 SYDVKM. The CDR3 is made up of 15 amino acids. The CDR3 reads CASNRAGESYNEQFF. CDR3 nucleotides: TGTGCCAGCAATCGGGCGGGAGAGTCCTACAATGAGCAGTTCTTC.

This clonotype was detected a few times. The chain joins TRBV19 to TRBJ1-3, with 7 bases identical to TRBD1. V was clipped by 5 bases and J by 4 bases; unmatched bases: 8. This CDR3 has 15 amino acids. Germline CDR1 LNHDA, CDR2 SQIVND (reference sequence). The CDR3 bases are TGTGCCAGTAGTTGGACAGGCTCGGCGGGAAACACCATATATTTT. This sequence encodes CASSWTGSAGNTIYF.